Listed below are T cell receptor beta chains from one sample, sequenced in a study of radiotherapy plus CTLA-4 blockade in lung cancer. This table comes from immunoSEQ multiplex PCR, and its TCRdb copy is limited to in-frame clones, with some not included. The top ten hold over 8.5% of the sample, which has roughly 50,000 clones, around 77% seen once. Source: peripheral blood, taken from a patient treated with radiotherapy plus ipilimumab. Every receptor here comes from a human donor with non-small cell lung cancer who had stable disease on radiotherapy plus ipilimumab. Both conserved end residues are part of each CDR3. A D gene is named only where the DNA matches it firmly. Clone size is stated in some rows and not others, as once, few, many or a class when expanded.

abundance: NA; d_gene: TRBD1; v_gene: TRBV6-5; j_gene: TRBJ1-5; CDR3aa: CASSPGTGFNQPQHF; CDR3nt: TGTGCCAGCAGTCCCGGGACAGGATTTAATCAGCCCCAGCATTTT
abundance: NA; d_gene: TRBD1; v_gene: TRBV7-9; j_gene: TRBJ1-1; CDR3aa: CASSSHRGDTEAFF; CDR3nt: TGTGCCAGCAGCTCTCACAGGGGAGATACTGAAGCTTTCTTT
abundance: NA; d_gene: NA; v_gene: TRBV18; j_gene: TRBJ2-3; CDR3aa: CASSPQVEADTQYF; CDR3nt: TGTGCCAGCTCACCCCAGGTAGAGGCAGATACGCAGTATTTT
abundance: NA; d_gene: NA; v_gene: TRBV19; j_gene: TRBJ2-2; CDR3aa: CASSTRNRETGELFF; CDR3nt: TGTGCCAGTAGTACGAGAAACAGGGAGACGGGGGAGCTGTTTTTT
abundance: NA; d_gene: NA; v_gene: TRBV7-2; j_gene: TRBJ2-2; CDR3aa: CASRGQGIFTGELFF; CDR3nt: TGTGCCAGCAGAGGGCAGGGTATTTTCACCGGGGAGCTGTTTTTT
abundance: NA; d_gene: NA; v_gene: TRBV18; j_gene: TRBJ2-6; CDR3aa: CASSPTALGANVLTF; CDR3nt: TGTGCCAGCTCGCCGACAGCTCTGGGGGCCAACGTCCTGACTTTC
abundance: NA; d_gene: NA; v_gene: TRBV19; j_gene: TRBJ1-5; CDR3aa: CASSSTPRRGLPQHF; CDR3nt: TGTGCCAGTAGTTCGACCCCCCGCCGAGGGCTGCCCCAGCATTTT
abundance: NA; d_gene: NA; v_gene: TRBV5-6; j_gene: TRBJ1-1; CDR3aa: CASSSRGRSSGRTEAFF; CDR3nt: TGTGCCAGCAGCTCGAGGGGCAGGTCATCCGGTAGGACTGAAGCTTTCTTT
abundance: NA; d_gene: NA; v_gene: TRBV29-1; j_gene: TRBJ1-1; CDR3aa: CSVRGSGDTEAFF; CDR3nt: TGCAGCGTTAGGGGGTCTGGGGACACTGAAGCTTTCTTT
abundance: NA; d_gene: NA; v_gene: TRBV5-1; j_gene: TRBJ1-2; CDR3aa: CASRMERGSPYGYTF; CDR3nt: TGCGCCAGCAGGATGGAGAGGGGTAGTCCCTATGGCTACACCTTC
abundance: few; d_gene: NA; v_gene: TRBV25-1; j_gene: TRBJ2-2; CDR3aa: CASSEWPGDSNTGELFF; CDR3nt: TGTGCCAGCAGTGAATGGCCGGGGGACTCGAACACCGGGGAGCTGTTTTTT
abundance: NA; d_gene: NA; v_gene: TRBV5-5; j_gene: TRBJ1-5; CDR3aa: CASSLGNKPQHF; CDR3nt: TGTGCCAGCAGCTTGGGGAATAAGCCCCAGCATTTT
abundance: NA; d_gene: TRBD1; v_gene: TRBV5-1; j_gene: TRBJ1-3; CDR3aa: CASSLRSGGGGNTIYF; CDR3nt: TGCGCCAGCAGCCTACGTTCAGGGGGCGGTGGAAACACCATATATTTT
abundance: NA; d_gene: NA; v_gene: TRBV6-5; j_gene: TRBJ2-3; CDR3aa: CASSSRGRVDTQYF; CDR3nt: TGTGCCAGCAGTTCCCGGGGCAGGGTAGATACGCAGTATTTT
abundance: NA; d_gene: NA; v_gene: TRBV6-6; j_gene: TRBJ1-2; CDR3aa: CASSLSRIRSNYGYTF; CDR3nt: TGTGCCAGCAGCCTCTCAAGGATTCGGAGTAACTATGGCTACACCTTC
abundance: NA; d_gene: NA; v_gene: TRBV27; j_gene: TRBJ1-5; CDR3aa: CATSEVWGNQPQHF; CDR3nt: TGTGCCACCTCCGAAGTCTGGGGCAATCAGCCCCAGCATTTT
abundance: NA; d_gene: NA; v_gene: TRBV6-5; j_gene: TRBJ2-3; CDR3aa: CASSYARQMADTQYF; CDR3nt: TGTGCCAGCAGTTACGCTCGACAAATGGCAGATACGCAGTATTTT
abundance: NA; d_gene: NA; v_gene: TRBV6-5; j_gene: TRBJ1-1; CDR3aa: CASSYIGGGSEAFF; CDR3nt: TGTGCCAGCAGTTACATCGGGGGCGGTTCTGAAGCTTTCTTT
abundance: NA; d_gene: NA; v_gene: TRBV30; j_gene: TRBJ2-7; CDR3aa: CAWSVVGPSYEQYF; CDR3nt: TGTGCCTGGAGTGTAGTGGGACCCTCCTACGAGCAGTACTTC
abundance: few; d_gene: NA; v_gene: TRBV5-1; j_gene: TRBJ1-2; CDR3aa: CASSFSGTSNYGYTF; CDR3nt: TGCGCCAGCAGCTTCAGTGGGACATCCAACTATGGCTACACCTTC
abundance: NA; d_gene: TRBD1; v_gene: TRBV9; j_gene: TRBJ1-1; CDR3aa: CASSVDRGRNTEAFF; CDR3nt: TGTGCCAGCAGCGTCGACAGGGGTCGAAACACTGAAGCTTTCTTT
abundance: NA; d_gene: NA; v_gene: TRBV19; j_gene: TRBJ1-1; CDR3aa: CASRNRMGLVTEAFF; CDR3nt: TGTGCCAGTAGGAACCGTATGGGGTTGGTGACTGAAGCTTTCTTT
abundance: NA; d_gene: NA; v_gene: TRBV25-1; j_gene: TRBJ1-4; CDR3aa: CASSELGGDQNEKLFF; CDR3nt: TGTGCCAGCAGTGAACTGGGTGGGGACCAAAATGAAAAACTGTTTTTT
abundance: NA; d_gene: NA; v_gene: TRBV2; j_gene: TRBJ2-1; CDR3aa: CASSVRGAYNEQFF; CDR3nt: TGTGCCAGCAGTGTCCGGGGGGCATACAATGAGCAGTTCTTC
abundance: NA; d_gene: TRBD1; v_gene: TRBV10-3; j_gene: TRBJ2-3; CDR3aa: CAITRTGNGDTQYF; CDR3nt: TGTGCCATCACCCGGACAGGGAATGGAGATACGCAGTATTTT
abundance: medium-sized; d_gene: TRBD2; v_gene: TRBV6-5; j_gene: TRBJ2-7; CDR3aa: CASSYEAGGGYEQYF; CDR3nt: TGTGCCAGCAGTTATGAGGCTGGGGGGGGTTACGAGCAGTACTTC
abundance: NA; d_gene: NA; v_gene: TRBV6-4; j_gene: TRBJ2-7; CDR3aa: CASRQTPNTVEQYF; CDR3nt: TGTGCCAGCAGACAGACTCCTAATACGGTGGAGCAGTACTTC
abundance: NA; d_gene: NA; v_gene: TRBV5-1; j_gene: TRBJ2-2; CDR3aa: CASKRNTNTGELFF; CDR3nt: TGCGCCAGCAAAAGGAATACGAACACCGGGGAGCTGTTTTTT
abundance: NA; d_gene: NA; v_gene: TRBV7-2; j_gene: TRBJ1-6; CDR3aa: CASSFGGANSPLHF; CDR3nt: TGTGCCAGCAGCTTTGGCGGGGCGAATTCACCCCTCCACTTT
abundance: NA; d_gene: NA; v_gene: TRBV6-5; j_gene: TRBJ1-6; CDR3aa: CASFRASSYNSPLHF; CDR3nt: TGTGCCAGCTTCAGGGCCAGCTCCTATAATTCACCCCTCCACTTT
abundance: NA; d_gene: NA; v_gene: TRBV19; j_gene: TRBJ2-7; CDR3aa: CASKGTNPYEQYF; CDR3nt: TGTGCCAGTAAGGGGACAAACCCCTACGAGCAGTACTTC
abundance: NA; d_gene: NA; v_gene: TRBV7-6; j_gene: TRBJ1-4; CDR3aa: CASSLGGGGRDEKLFF; CDR3nt: TGTGCCAGCAGCTTAGGGGGAGGAGGTCGGGATGAAAAACTGTTTTTT
abundance: NA; d_gene: TRBD2; v_gene: TRBV18; j_gene: TRBJ2-3; CDR3aa: CASSPGGTSGGNTQYF; CDR3nt: TGTGCCAGCTCACCAGGAGGGACTAGCGGGGGAAATACGCAGTATTTT